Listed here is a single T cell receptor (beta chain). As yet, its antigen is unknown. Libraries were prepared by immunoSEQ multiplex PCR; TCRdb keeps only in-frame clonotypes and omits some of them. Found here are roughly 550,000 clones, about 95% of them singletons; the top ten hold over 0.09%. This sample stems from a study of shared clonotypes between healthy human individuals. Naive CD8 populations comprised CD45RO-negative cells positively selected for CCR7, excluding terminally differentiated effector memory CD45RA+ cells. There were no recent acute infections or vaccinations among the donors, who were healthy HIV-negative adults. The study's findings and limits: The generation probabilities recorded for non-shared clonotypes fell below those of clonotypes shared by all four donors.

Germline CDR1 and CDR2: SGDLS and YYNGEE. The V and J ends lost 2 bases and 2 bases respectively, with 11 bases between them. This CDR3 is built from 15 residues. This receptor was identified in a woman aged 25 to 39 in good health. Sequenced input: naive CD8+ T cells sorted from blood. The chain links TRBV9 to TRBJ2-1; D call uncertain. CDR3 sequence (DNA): TGTGCCAGCAGCGTCGGTAGTGGCCCCTACAATGAGCAGTTCTTC. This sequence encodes CASSVGSGPYNEQFF.